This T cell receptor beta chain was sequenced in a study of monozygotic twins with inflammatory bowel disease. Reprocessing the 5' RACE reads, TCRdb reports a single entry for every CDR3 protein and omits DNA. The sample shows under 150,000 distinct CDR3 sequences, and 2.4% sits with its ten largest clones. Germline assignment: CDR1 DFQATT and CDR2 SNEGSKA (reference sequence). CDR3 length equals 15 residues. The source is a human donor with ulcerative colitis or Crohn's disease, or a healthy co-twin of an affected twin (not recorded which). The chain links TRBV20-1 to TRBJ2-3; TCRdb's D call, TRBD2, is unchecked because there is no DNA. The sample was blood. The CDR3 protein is CSAQTSAGPTDTQYF.